This T cell receptor beta chain appears in the sequencing data of a study of read filtering for tumor transcriptome and immune sequencing. Broader study findings: IR-seq and RNA-seq agreed better without single-read clonotypes. This fraction held mixed bone marrow immune cells after CD138-negative sorting.

Molecular barcoded adaptors covering alpha/delta and beta/gamma chains were used on around 400 ng RNA. Using its own MiXCR run on the reads, TCRdb lists one record per CDR3 protein. The sample carries 40,000 or so distinct CDR3 sequences, 12% recorded once. In its sample, this clonotype was seen many times. Its antigen is currently unknown. The sequenced sample consisted of a population of CD138-negative cells sorted from bone marrow. The clonotype was recovered from a donor aged 40 or over with multiple myeloma.

CDR3 loop: CSVEVRGQASEAFF. CDR3 in DNA: TGCAGCGTTGAAGTTAGGGGACAGGCCTCTGAAGCTTTCTTT. The rearrangement links TRBV29-1 to TRBJ1-1, with 8 bases identical to TRBD1. Germline V gives CDR1 SQVTM, CDR2 ANQGSEA. The CDR3 loop spans 14 amino acids. J gave up 6 bases and V 1 base, and 7 bases lay outside the gene matches. Combining the CDR3 with reference TRBV29-1 and TRBJ1-1 gives the whole variable domain SAVISQKPSRDICQRGTSLTIQCQVDSQVTMMFWYRQQPGQSLTLIATANQGSEATYESGFVIDKFPISRPNLTFSTLTVSNMSPEDSSIYLCSVEVRGQASEAFFGQGTRLTVV.